This T cell receptor (beta chain) was captured by sequencing in a study of OX40 agonist ivuxolimab in advanced cancers. As for the study more broadly: Ivuxolimab, which targeted the costimulatory receptor OX40 (CD134), was an agonistic, fully human IgG2 monoclonal antibody. Intravenous ivuxolimab was administered to patients every 2 weeks at six dose levels: 0.01, 0.1, 0.3, 1.5, 3 and 10 mg/kg. Of the approximately 54 patients in dose escalation, about 20 had hepatocellular carcinoma, about 15 had melanoma, 9 had renal cell carcinoma and 9 had head and neck cancer. A male proportion of roughly 80% and a mean age of approximately 62 years, ranging from about 20 to 85, were recorded for the dose-escalation cohort. Prior anti-PD-1, anti-PD-L1 or anti-CTLA-4 therapy was permitted, and about two fifths of dose-escalation patients had received checkpoint inhibitors. Partial responses occurred in three dose-escalation patients: two with cutaneous melanoma and one with hepatocellular carcinoma. The purpose of peripheral TCRbeta sequencing was to test whether ivuxolimab changed TCR sequence diversity and led to clonal T-cell expansion. The paper covers the monotherapy dose-escalation part of the phase I ivuxolimab trial, which included N of about 56 patients. What the authors observed across the whole study: Partial responders in the 0.1-3.0 mg/kg groups had among the lowest normalized peripheral clonal expansion, especially among CD8+ T cells. Low levels of normalized T-cell clonal expansion were also seen in some patients who did not respond. After ivuxolimab, CD8+ T cells had more expanded clones than CD4+ T cells on average. Which antigens the clonally expanded peripheral T cells were specific for was not determined. Clonal expansion of both CD4+ and CD8+ blood T cells was observed from baseline to week 6 at doses 0.1 to 3.0 mg/kg.

There are 17 amino acids in the CDR3, from cysteine to phenylalanine inclusive. Only the CDR3 region is kept as DNA, spanning 51 bases read in frame from base 1. Trimming costs V 7 bases and J 5 bases, and their ends lie 26 bases apart. CDR1 is given as SNHLY and CDR2 as FYNNEI, both from the germline V gene. Genomic DNA was isolated from the sorted cells so that the TCRbeta CDR3 region could be sequenced. TCRbeta CDR3 regions were sequenced using the immunoSEQ Assay. TCRdb holds this immuneACCESS table with in-frame rearrangements only. Some clones are missing; in checked studies, unresolved V genes explain under half, and the rest has no known cause. This sample lists about 40,000 clones; about 90% were detected once. The ten largest clones add up to 8% to 10% of the sample. Turning to this clone: Its antigen is still unknown. No clone much larger than this one lies a single base away; base qualities are absent.

The trial excluded patients who had a history of autoimmune disease or were on systemic immunosuppression. Peripheral blood for TCR sequencing was drawn from every dose cohort at baseline, at cycle 4 day 1 and at cycle 7 day 1. The samples were taken from a phase I, first-in-human, multicenter, open-label dose-escalation trial of ivuxolimab. Adults with locally advanced or metastatic melanoma, renal cell, hepatocellular, or head and neck squamous cell carcinoma were enrolled in the trial. CD4+ and CD8+ T cells were sorted separately from peripheral blood before TCR sequencing. The chain was built from TRBV2 and TRBJ1-2, with the D gene not confidently named. This receptor was obtained from an adult with an advanced solid tumor such as melanoma, head and neck, liver or kidney cancer. The sample in question was CD4+ or CD8+ T cells sorted from blood, obtained in a trial of the OX40 agonist ivuxolimab. Here is the DNA: TGTGCCAGCATTCGAGAAGAGACTGATAGAGCTCGGTATGGCTACACCTTC. Its translation reads: CASIREETDRARYGYTF.